One and the same sample provided the 28 T cell receptor beta chains below, sequenced in a study of T cells after yellow fever vaccination. Each CDR3 protein gets one entry after TCRdb re-called the 5' RACE reads with MiXCR. There are about 330,000 distinct CDR3 sequences in the sample; 6.8% occur only once, and 15% to 20% lies in the top ten. Sequences were derived from PBMCs, sampled around 45 days after the first yellow fever vaccination. Receptors originate from a man aged 18 to 30 who received the YFV17D yellow fever vaccine.

This clonotype was picked up a small number of times. The rearrangement links TRBV4-2 to TRBJ2-7; 10 bases align to TRBD2. CDR1 and CDR2 (germline): LGHNA, YNFKEQ. Trimming removed 1 base from V and 0 bases from J; junction bases left unmatched: 6. CDR3 size: 17 residues. The CDR3 is CASSQVAASGSSYEQYF. CDR3 coding DNA: TGTGCCAGCAGCCAAGTTGCGGCTAGCGGGAGCTCCTACGAGCAGTACTTC.

This clonotype was found a few times. The chain is built from TRBV7-2 and TRBJ1-2; D gene uncertain. CDR3 length: 11 residues. The V gene lost 1 base and the J gene lost 4 bases, with 1 base spanning the gap. Germline CDR1 reads SGHTA; CDR2 reads FQGNSA. The CDR3 DNA reads as TGTGCCAGCAGCTTAGTCTATGGCTACACCTTC. Translated, it gives CASSLVYGYTF.

J is TRBJ2-1 and V is TRBV4-1, with a possible D match to TRBD1 (6 bases). V was cut by 0 bases and J by 0 bases, with 21 bases left in between. The CDR3 totals 20 residues. Germline assignment: CDR1 MGHRA and CDR2 YSYEKL. The CDR3 loop reads CASSQDLFQGPSDSYNEQFF. The CDR3 nucleotides read TGCGCCAGCAGCCAAGACCTCTTCCAGGGGCCCTCCGACTCCTACAATGAGCAGTTCTTC.

This clonotype has a handful of counts. The chain uses TRBV5-1 and TRBJ2-3; 9 bases align to TRBD2. The CDR3 is made up of 16 amino acids. Germline CDR1 SGHRS, CDR2 YFSETQ. J was trimmed by 3 bases and V by 4 bases; bases with no gene match: 9. In DNA, the CDR3 is TGCGCCAGCAGCCCGTCCGCGAGCGGGAGGACAGATACGCAGTATTTT. Its translation: CASSPSASGRTDTQYF.

This clonotype was observed a handful of times. The V and J genes are TRBV10-3 and TRBJ1-5; 7 bases are a match to TRBD1. Germline-derived CDR1 and CDR2 are ENHRY and SYGVKD. V lost 8 bases and J lost 1; bases outside the gene matches: 2. The CDR3 contains 13 residues. The DNA of the CDR3 is TGTGCCATCGGAGGGGGCAGCAATCAGCCCCAGCATTTT. Translating it yields CAIGGGSNQPQHF.

This clonotype was seen once. This rearrangement joins TRBV18 to TRBJ2-5, with 9 bases identical to TRBD1. Trimming took 1 base from V and 2 from J; bases not matched to a gene: 8. The CDR3 runs 17 residues. CDR1 is KGHSH, CDR2 LQKENI, per germline. CDR3 loop: CASSPLRTGVLQETQYF. The CDR3 region has the DNA TGTGCCAGCTCACCACTCCGGACAGGGGTATTACAAGAGACCCAGTACTTC.

The chain has TRBV7-9 and TRBJ1-5; D remains unclear. Germline lookup yields CDR1 SEHNR and CDR2 FQNEAQ (reference sequence). The CDR3 length is 12 residues. Trimming took 1 base from V and 5 from J, leaving 3 bases between them. The CDR3 coding sequence is TGTGCCAGCAGCTTAGACCATCAGCCCCAGCATTTT. This translates into CASSLDHQPQHF.

This clonotype appeared many times. The V gene is TRBV20-1, the J gene TRBJ1-1; 7 nucleotides match TRBD1. Germline CDR1 and CDR2: DFQATT and SNEGSKA (reference sequence). The V and J ends lost 3 bases and 5 bases, in that order; junction bases with no gene match: 6. The CDR3 spans 13 residues. The CDR3 DNA is TGCAGTGCTAGGTCAGGGGGTGGGACTGAAGCTTTCTTT. Translated: CSARSGGGTEAFF.

The chain has TRBV27 and TRBJ2-1, with 12 bases aligning to TRBD2. J lost 4 bases, V lost 5 bases, and 6 bases had no gene match. The CDR3 sequence is 16 residues long. Looked up from germline, CDR1 is MNHEY and CDR2 is SMNVEV (reference sequence). CDR3 sequence: CASSPETSGGYNEQFF. CDR3 in DNA: TGTGCCAGCAGTCCCGAGACTAGCGGGGGTTACAATGAGCAGTTCTTC.

This clonotype was seen ten or more times. The V and J genes are TRBV3-1 and TRBJ2-1; 8 bases match TRBD2. Germline trimming cut 4 bases from V and 7 bases from J; bases unmatched to any gene: 15. The germline gives CDR1 LGHDT, CDR2 YNNKEL (reference sequence). The CDR3 length is 17 residues. The CDR3 reads CASSRRLGGAPWNEQFF. The DNA of the CDR3 is TGTGCCAGCAGCCGTCGCCTCGGGGGGGCGCCGTGGAATGAGCAGTTCTTC.

The chain links TRBV29-1 to TRBJ2-7; a weak D match, TRBD2 (5 bases). V lost 0 bases and J lost 1, with 13 bases in between. Germline assignment: CDR1 SQVTM and CDR2 ANQGSEA. The CDR3 sequence is 15 residues long. Written as DNA, the CDR3 is TGCAGCGTTGAAGAGGGGAGTGGAACATCCTACGAGCAGTACTTC. It translates to CSVEEGSGTSYEQYF.

This clonotype was detected only a few times. The genes are TRBV5-1 and TRBJ1-1; D might be TRBD1 (5 bases). This CDR3 contains 14 residues. The V gene's germline CDR1 is SGHRS and CDR2 YFSETQ. Trimming shortened V by 1 base and J by 2 bases, and 9 bases separated the two germline ends. For the CDR3, the DNA is TGCGCCAGCAGCTTGAATACAGGTAACACTGAAGCTTTCTTT. Amino acids: CASSLNTGNTEAFF.

The sample holds a few counts of this clonotype. The V and J genes are TRBV4-3 and TRBJ2-5; no reliable D call. Germline-derived CDR1 and CDR2 are LGHNA and YSLEER. The V end was cut by 0 bases, the J end by 4 bases, with 6 bases between. The length of the CDR3 is 13 residues. CDR3 residues: CASSQDHRETQYF. The CDR3 bases are TGCGCCAGCAGCCAAGACCACCGAGAGACCCAGTACTTC.

The sample holds many counts of this clonotype. The chain recombines TRBV20-1 with TRBJ2-3; 7 nucleotides align to TRBD1. V trimming: 5 bases; J trimming: 6 bases; junction bases outside the gene matches: 2. Per the germline V gene, CDR1 is DFQATT and CDR2 is SNEGSKA (reference sequence). This CDR3 region has 11 residues. The CDR3 loop is CSALTGDTQYF. The CDR3 DNA follows: TGCAGTGCTTTGACAGGGGATACGCAGTATTTT.

The chain carries TRBV12-3 or TRBV12-4 and TRBJ1-6; D gene uncertain. There are 15 residues in the CDR3. Trimming stripped 7 bases from V and 7 bases from J, with 17 bases between. The chain's CDR3 is CASTETTDPNSPLHF. For the CDR3, the DNA is TGTGCCAGCACCGAGACCACCGACCCCAATTCACCCCTCCACTTT.

This clonotype was picked up a small number of times. The J gene is TRBJ2-1, the V gene TRBV6-1; D is perhaps TRBD2 (6 bases). V dropped 10 bases and J dropped 13 bases, with 20 bases sitting between them. CDR1 MNHNS and CDR2 SASEGT come from the germline V gene. CDR3 length: 12 residues. CDR3 DNA: TGTGCCACATTAGCGGCGACGCCATTCCAGTTCTTC. It translates to CATLAATPFQFF.

The chain joins TRBV10-3 to TRBJ2-7, with 10 bases lining up with TRBD1. Trimming cost V 5 bases and J 0 bases; bases outside gene matches: 13. Germline CDR1 reads ENHRY; CDR2 reads SYGVKD. CDR3 length: 18 residues. CDR3 coding DNA: TGTGCCATCAGTTTAATCCCGGGACAGGGGCCGAGCTCCTACGAGCAGTACGTC. Translating it yields CAISLIPGQGPSSYEQYV.

This clonotype was seen ten or more times. The chain joins TRBV12-3 or TRBV12-4 to TRBJ1-5, with TRBD1 as a possible D gene (5 bases). Deletions cut 4 bases from V and 4 bases from J, with 14 bases between. This CDR3 has 15 amino acids. CDR3 sequence: CASSYGGSGNQPQHF. CDR3 DNA sequence: TGTGCCAGCAGTTATGGGGGGTCCGGGAATCAGCCCCAGCATTTT.

The chain carries TRBV14 and TRBJ2-5, with D unclear. Germline-derived CDR1 and CDR2 are SGHDN and FVKESK. The length of the CDR3 is 14 residues. V was shortened by 3 bases and J by 0 bases, with 8 bases between the two germline ends. Here the CDR3 DNA reads TGTGCCAGCAGCCAGCCGGCGTACCAAGAGACCCAGTACTTC. Its protein is CASSQPAYQETQYF.

Regarding this clonotype: This could be a read error, since a much larger clone is one nucleotide away. CDR3 sequence (DNA): TGTGCCAGCTCACCCGAAACAGGCTCCTACGAGAAGTACTTC. It is translated as CASSPETGSYEKYF. This chain connects TRBV18 to TRBJ2-7, with a possible D match to TRBD1 (5 bases). The CDR3 runs 14 residues. Germline V gene sequence: CDR1 KGHSH, CDR2 LQKENI.

This clonotype was recorded a few times. The rearrangement links TRBV18 to TRBJ2-1; TRBD2 matches at 8 bases. The CDR3 is 15 residues long. V trimming: 0 bases; J trimming: 8 bases; junction bases outside the gene matches: 6. Germline CDR1 KGHSH, CDR2 LQKENI. The CDR3 bases are TGTGCCAGCTCACCACCTGACGGGGGGGCGCATGAGCAGTTCTTC. Its protein product is CASSPPDGGAHEQFF.

The rearrangement links TRBV4-3 to TRBJ2-1; D is possibly TRBD1 or TRBD2 (6 bases each). CDR1 is LGHNA and CDR2 is YSLEER in the germline V gene. V was shortened by 4 bases and J by 5 bases, with 15 bases between the two germline ends. The CDR3 has 15 amino acids. The CDR3 DNA sequence: TGCGCCAGCAGCCTGGGGGGCCTGAGTAACAATGAGCAGTTCTTC. Protein sequence: CASSLGGLSNNEQFF.

There are many counts of this clonotype. The chain joins TRBV4-3 to TRBJ2-7; possibly TRBD2 for D (5 bases). The V end lost 8 bases, the J end lost 4 bases, and 30 bases lay between the germline ends. This CDR3 region has 18 residues. Germline CDR1 reads LGHNA; CDR2 reads YSLEER. CDR3 residues: CASQPRAERPPNYYEQYV. CDR3 nucleotide sequence: TGCGCCAGCCAGCCAAGGGCGGAGCGGCCCCCTAATTATTACGAGCAGTACGTC.

This clonotype was counted ten times or more. The V and J genes are TRBV12-3 or TRBV12-4 and TRBJ2-5, with 8 positions matching TRBD1. Trimming cost V 6 bases and J 7 bases; bases outside gene matches: 16. The length of the CDR3 is 16 residues. The CDR3 spells CASRLRTGSKAGTQYF. The DNA of the CDR3 is TGTGCCAGCAGATTGAGGACAGGGAGTAAGGCGGGGACCCAGTACTTC.

The rearrangement uses TRBV5-1 and TRBJ2-1; 7 bases are a match to TRBD1. CDR3 length: 15 amino acids. With V trimmed by 3 bases and J by 7 bases, 10 bases remained unmatched. Germline V gives CDR1 SGHRS, CDR2 YFSETQ. The DNA for the CDR3 is TGCGCCAGCAGCTCTTACCGGGACAGATGGAATGAGCAGTTCTTC. This codes for CASSSYRDRWNEQFF.

This chain connects TRBV7-9 to TRBJ2-5; D is ambiguous. Germline CDR1 reads SEHNR; CDR2 reads FQNEAQ (reference sequence). The CDR3 is 14 amino acids. Trimming cost V 1 base and J 5 bases, with 11 bases left between them. Here the CDR3 reads CASSLVEGWETQYF. CDR3 in DNA: TGTGCCAGCAGCTTAGTAGAAGGGTGGGAGACCCAGTACTTC. The variable domain in full, completed from reference TRBV7-9 and TRBJ2-5, reads DTGVSQNPRHKITKRGQNVTFRCDPISEHNRLYWYRQTLGQGPEFLTYFQNEAQLEKSRLLSDRFSAERPKGSFSTLEIQRTEQGDSAMYLCASSLVEGWETQYFGPGTRLLVL.

The rearrangement uses TRBV7-3 and TRBJ2-3; 7 bases are shared with TRBD2. This CDR3 has 14 residues. Germline values: CDR1 SGHTA, CDR2 FQGTGA. V was clipped by 8 bases and J by 0 bases; unmatched bases: 5. CDR3 protein: CASGNGGSTDTQYF. The CDR3 DNA is TGTGCCAGCGGCAACGGGGGGAGCACAGATACGCAGTATTTT.

This clonotype occurred many times. The chain joins TRBV29-1 to TRBJ2-7, with a possible D match to TRBD2 (6 bases). CDR3 length: 12 residues. Germline CDR1 SQVTM, CDR2 ANQGSEA. V gave up 4 bases and J gave up 2 bases, with 9 bases separating them. In DNA form, the CDR3 reads TGCAGCGTTGGCGGGGACCCCTACGAGCAGTACTTC. Translated: CSVGGDPYEQYF.